This TCR beta chain was sequenced during a study of cytomegalovirus exposure and HLA in healthy donors. J gave up 7 bases and V 4 bases, and 10 bases lay outside the gene matches. The CDR3 loop spans 15 amino acids. Germline CDR1 SEHNR, CDR2 FQNEAQ (reference sequence). Assay used: immunoSEQ multiplex PCR; TCRdb lists only in-frame clones, some missing. The sample comprises 250,000 to 400,000 clones, roughly 86% of which are singletons, and more than 0.95% rests with the top ten. Specimen: PBMCs. The clonotype was recovered from a man aged 30 to 45 in good health and CMV-seronegative. V usage is TRBV7-9 and J usage is TRBJ1-2, with TRBD1 matching 9 bases. The CDR3 region has the DNA TGTGCCAGCAGCTACCCCGGGACAGGGCCGGTTGGCTACACCTTC. This encodes CASSYPGTGPVGYTF.